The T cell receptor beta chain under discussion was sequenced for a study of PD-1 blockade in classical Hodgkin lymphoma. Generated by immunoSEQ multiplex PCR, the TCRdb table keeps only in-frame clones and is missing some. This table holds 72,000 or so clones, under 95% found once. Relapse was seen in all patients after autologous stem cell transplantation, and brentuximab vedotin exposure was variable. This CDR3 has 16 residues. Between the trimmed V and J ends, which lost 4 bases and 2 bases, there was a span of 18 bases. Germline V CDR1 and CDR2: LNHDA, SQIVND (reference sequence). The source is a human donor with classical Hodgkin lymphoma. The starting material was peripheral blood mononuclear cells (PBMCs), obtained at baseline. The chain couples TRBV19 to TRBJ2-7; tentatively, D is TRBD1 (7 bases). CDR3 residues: CASSRTGDSVPYEQYF. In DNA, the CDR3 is TGTGCCAGTAGTAGGACGGGGGACAGCGTGCCCTACGAGCAGTACTTC.